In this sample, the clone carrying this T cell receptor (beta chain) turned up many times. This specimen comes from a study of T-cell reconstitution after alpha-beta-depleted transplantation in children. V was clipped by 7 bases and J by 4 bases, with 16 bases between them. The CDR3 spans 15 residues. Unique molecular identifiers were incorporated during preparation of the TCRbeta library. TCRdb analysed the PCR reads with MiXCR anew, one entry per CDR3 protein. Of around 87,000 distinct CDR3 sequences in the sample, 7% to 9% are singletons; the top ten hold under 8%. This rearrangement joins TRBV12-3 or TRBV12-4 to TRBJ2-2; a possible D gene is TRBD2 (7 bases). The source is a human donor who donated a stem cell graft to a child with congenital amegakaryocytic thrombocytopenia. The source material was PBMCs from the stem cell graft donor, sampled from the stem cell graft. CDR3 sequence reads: CASKRGGAGTGELFF. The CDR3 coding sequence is TGTGCCAGCAAGAGAGGGGGGGCGGGCACCGGGGAGCTGTTTTTT.